These 15 T cell receptor beta chains were all obtained from the same sample, sequenced in a study of tumor-infiltrating lymphocytes in primary liver carcinoma. It was from 20-30 mg of unsorted bulk tissue that RNA and DNA were co-extracted. From around 500 ng of total RNA, TCR beta-specific cDNA was reverse-transcribed using a constant-region primer. Nested multiplex PCR, run for three rounds with slightly modified ARM-PCR, yielded TCR beta libraries. With TRBV1-TRBV30 forward primers and a C-beta reverse primer, the first two PCR rounds were run for roughly 10 cycles each. TCRdb re-derived calls from the multiplex PCR reads in MiXCR, one entry per CDR3 protein. The sample has about 130,000 distinct CDR3 sequences; around 64% are singletons. Material for sequencing was liver tumor tissue from sampling region 3. Subset given: tumor region T3, left-lateral pole. These receptors were taken from a woman aged 60-70 years with primary liver carcinoma and hepatitis B virus infection.

The J gene is TRBJ2-5, the V gene TRBV28; D gene unclear. This CDR3 contains 13 residues. Germline V gives CDR1 MDHEN, CDR2 SYDVKM. Trimming left V 6 bases short and J 1 base short, with 9 bases between. The CDR3 spells CASSIGFQETQYF. CDR3 coding DNA: TGTGCCAGCAGCATAGGATTCCAAGAGACCCAGTACTTC.

Of note for this clonotype: The conserved phenylalanine or tryptophan normally closing the CDR3 is absent here, so this likely arose from a read error. V is TRBV6-1 and J is TRBJ2-1, with no clear D. Germline V lookup: CDR1 MNHNS, CDR2 SASEGT. Trimming removed 9 bases from V and 5 bases from J, with 23 bases in between. The CDR3 has 16 amino acids. CDR3 sequence (DNA): TGTGCCAGTCCCGGGCCGCGCGCCACGAAGCACAATGAGCAGTTCTTA. Its translation: CASPGPRATKHNEQFL.

The table lists this clonotype with many counts. The CDR3 protein is CASSPEGPTDTQYF. Written as DNA, the CDR3 is TGTGCCAGCAGCCCTGAGGGCCCCACAGATACGCAGTATTTT. This chain connects TRBV6-5 to TRBJ2-3, with D perhaps matching TRBD2 (5 bases). Germline loops: CDR1 MNHEY, CDR2 SVGAGI. CDR3 size: 14 residues. V shed 6 bases and J shed 2 bases, with 12 bases lying between them.

This clonotype came up many times. The CDR3 region is CASSADRALKYF. CDR3 nucleotides: TGCGCCAGCAGCGCGGACAGGGCCCTCAAGTACTTC. The gene calls are TRBV5-1 and TRBJ2-5; 8 bases are shared with TRBD1. Germline V lookup: CDR1 SGHRS, CDR2 YFSETQ. J was trimmed by 12 bases and V by 4 bases; bases with no gene match: 8. There are 12 residues in the CDR3.

Comment on this clonotype: This may come from a read error, since a much larger clone is one base off. This rearrangement joins TRBV28 to TRBJ1-2; tentatively, D is TRBD1 (5 bases). CDR3 size: 15 residues. V was clipped by 2 bases and J by 6 bases, with 16 bases between them. Per germline, CDR1 MDHEN and CDR2 SYDVKM. The CDR3 sequence is CASSLLIGIGDGYTF. The CDR3, as DNA: TGTGCCAGCAGTTTACTAATTGGGATAGGGGATGGCTACACCTTC.

With respect to this clonotype: One end of the junction is discordant with germline, which a read error may explain. This chain uses TRBV10-2 with TRBJ1-1; no definite D call. The CDR3 runs 13 residues. Germline V CDR1 and CDR2: WSHSY, SAAADI. The CDR3 region has the DNA TGCGCCAGCACCCCCAGTGGGAACATTGAAGCTTCCTTT. Translating it yields CASTPSGNIEASF.

A remark on this clonotype: With a much larger clone just one base away, this may be a read error. The CDR3 coding sequence is TGTGCCAGCAGCTTAAAACAGGGTACCGGGGAGCTGTTTTTT. Translating it yields CASSLKQGTGELFF. This chain connects TRBV5-6 to TRBJ2-2; weak D call: TRBD1 (6 bases). There are 14 residues in the CDR3. CDR1 is SGHDT and CDR2 is YYEEEE in the germline V gene. V lost 2 bases to trimming and J lost 5 bases, with 10 bases between them.

This clonotype was seen ten or more times. This sequence joins TRBV29-1 and TRBJ1-2, with 8 bases lining up with TRBD1. Germline CDR1 and CDR2: SQVTM and ANQGSEA. V shed 5 bases, J shed 4 bases, and the junction held 6 bases outside the gene matches. The CDR3 is 13 residues long. The chain's CDR3 is CSVWTGIPYGYTF. The CDR3 coding sequence is TGCAGCGTTTGGACAGGGATCCCCTATGGCTACACCTTC.

This clonotype showed up many times. This chain uses TRBV12-3 or TRBV12-4 with TRBJ2-1; 7 nucleotides match TRBD2. V shed 5 bases, J shed 3 bases, and the junction held 7 bases outside the gene matches. The CDR3 has 15 amino acids. The chain's CDR3 is CASSRLRGDYNEQFF. The CDR3 DNA reads TGTGCCAGCAGTAGACTACGGGGGGACTACAATGAGCAGTTCTTC.

This clonotype has more than one count but fewer than ten. A much larger clone differs from this one at a single base, so this may be a read error. The rearrangement links TRBV29-1 to TRBJ2-5; TRBD2 is a possible D gene (6 bases). CDR1 is SQVTM, CDR2 ANQGSEA, per germline. The CDR3 is 15 amino acids. The CDR3 DNA follows: TGCAACGTTGATTTCGGCGGAGGGCTGGGGGAGACCCAGTACTTC. Residues: CNVDFGGGLGETQYF.

This clonotype is a singleton in its sample. The J gene is TRBJ1-6, the V gene TRBV11-2; D is unclear. This CDR3 is built from 12 residues. Germline V gene sequence: CDR1 SGHAT, CDR2 FQNNGV. The CDR3 region has the DNA TGTACCAACAGCTTAGATACCGGGCCCCTCCACTTT. Its protein product is CTNSLDTGPLHF.

For this clonotype: The CDR3 ends on some other residue instead of the conserved phenylalanine or tryptophan, so this is likely a read error. The chain is built from TRBV13 and TRBJ1-1; 8 nucleotides match TRBD1. The length of the CDR3 is 14 residues. Germline V gene lookup returns CDR1 PRHDT and CDR2 FYEKMQ (reference sequence). CDR3 bases: TGTGCCAGCAGCTTCCGACAGGGGAGTACTGAGGCTTTCCTT. Its translation: CASSFRQGSTEAFL.

As regards this clonotype: This sequence may be a read error, since a much larger clone differs from it by one base. The chain uses TRBV6-2 or TRBV6-3 and TRBJ1-5; 9 nucleotides match TRBD1. CDR1 MNHEY and CDR2 SVGEGT come from the germline V gene. This CDR3 contains 16 residues. V was pared by 5 bases and J by 1 base, with 6 bases of the junction left unmatched. DNA of the CDR3: TGTGCCAGCAGTCGCCGGACAGGGGCGAGCAATCAGCCCCAGCATTTT. As protein: CASSRRTGASNQPQHF.

For this clonotype: A much larger clonotype is one base distant, so this may be a read error. It is likely a read error, because the conserved phenylalanine at the end of the CDR3 is missing. CDR3 sequence reads: CASSLFSARDRSPKTQYL. DNA for the CDR3: TGTGCCAGCAGTTTATTTTCCGCCCGGGACAGGTCCCCCAAGACCCAGTACTTA. This chain joins TRBV28 and TRBJ2-5, with 8 bases fitting TRBD1. Germline CDR1 MDHEN, CDR2 SYDVKM. V trimming: 1 base; J trimming: 6 bases; junction bases outside the gene matches: 16. This CDR3 has 18 residues.

This clonotype was seen at least ten times. The rearrangement links TRBV6-5 to TRBJ2-7, with 12 bases lining up with TRBD2. CDR1 is MNHEY and CDR2 is SVGAGI in the germline V gene. The CDR3 contains 15 residues. J lost 8 bases, V lost 4 bases, and 9 bases had no gene match. CDR3 loop: CASSSSTSGRLKQYF. Here the CDR3 DNA reads TGTGCCAGCAGTTCATCGACTAGCGGGAGACTGAAGCAGTACTTC.